Following are 20 T cell receptor beta chains from one sample sequenced in a study of tumor-infiltrating lymphocytes in localized non-small cell lung cancer. Profiled with immunoSEQ multiplex PCR; TCRdb holds only in-frame clones, not every one. Of some 11,000 clones listed, around 63% are singletons. Sequenced sample: lung tumor tissue. The receptors originated from a human donor with non-small cell lung cancer.

This chain joins TRBV11-2 and TRBJ1-2, with D uncertain. CDR1 is SGHAT, CDR2 FQNNGV, per germline. CDR3 length: 14 residues. V was shortened by 4 bases and J by 12 bases, with 21 bases between the two germline ends. CDR3 nucleotides: TGTGCCAGCAGCTCCATACAGCGCGGGATCGGAAACACCTTC. Residues: CASSSIQRGIGNTF.

The chain has TRBV2 and TRBJ2-7; D gene ambiguous. The V end lost 4 bases, the J end lost 4 bases, and 8 bases lay between the germline ends. The CDR3 covers 12 residues. Germline V CDR1 and CDR2: SNHLY, FYNNEI. CDR3 coding DNA: TGTGCCAGCAGTGTTAGGGTTTACGAGCAGTACTTC. Residues: CASSVRVYEQYF. The full variable domain, completed using reference TRBV2 and TRBJ2-7, is EPEVTQTPSHQVTQMGQEVILRCVPISNHLYFYWYRQILGQKVEFLVSFYNNEISEKSEIFDDQFSVERPDGSNFTLKIRSTKLEDSAMYFCASSVRVYEQYFGPGTRLTVT.

Only a few counts were recorded for this clone. The genes are TRBV6-1 and TRBJ1-5; D possibly corresponds to TRBD1 (6 bases). Trimming shortened V by 2 bases and J by 0 bases, and 11 bases separated the two germline ends. This CDR3 comprises 16 residues. Germline CDR1 is MNHNS and CDR2 is SASEGT. This chain's CDR3 is CASSELTGFSNQPQHF. CDR3 DNA sequence: TGTGCCAGCAGTGAATTGACAGGATTTAGCAATCAGCCCCAGCATTTT.

The rearrangement links TRBV10-3 to TRBJ1-1; D remains ambiguous. This CDR3 comprises 13 residues. V lost 7 bases to trimming and J lost 0 bases, with 9 bases between them. CDR1 and CDR2 from the germline V gene are ENHRY and SYGVKD. The CDR3 DNA follows: TGTGCCATCACCGCGAGCCTGAACACTGAAGCTTTCTTT. Residues: CAITASLNTEAFF.

This clone has only a few counts. The genes are TRBV5-1 and TRBJ2-2; D gene uncertain. Germline V gene data show CDR1 as SGHRS and CDR2 as YFSETQ. The V and J ends lost 3 bases and 6 bases respectively, with 6 bases between them. The CDR3 extends over 12 amino acids. The chain's CDR3 is CASSYAPGELFF. In DNA form, the CDR3 reads TGCGCCAGCAGCTATGCCCCCGGGGAGCTGTTTTTT.

This clone showed up just a few times. This rearrangement joins TRBV6-1 to TRBJ2-7, with TRBD1 matching 9 bases. This CDR3 comprises 15 residues. V shed 5 bases and J 2 bases; nucleotides not matched to a gene: 7. CDR1 and CDR2 (germline): MNHNS, SASEGT. The CDR3: CASSFSGQGTYEQYF. The CDR3, as DNA: TGTGCCAGCAGTTTTTCGGGACAGGGAACCTACGAGCAGTACTTC.

This chain connects TRBV6-1 to TRBJ1-2; D unclear. From germline, CDR1 is MNHNS and CDR2 SASEGT. Trimming took 2 bases from V and 7 from J, leaving 8 bases between them. This CDR3 region has 12 residues. The CDR3 region is CASSERHTGYTF. As DNA, the CDR3 is TGTGCCAGCAGTGAAAGGCATACTGGCTACACCTTC.

The rearrangement joins TRBV2 to TRBJ1-2; TRBD1 aligns across 7 bases. This CDR3 is 15 amino acids long. Germline values: CDR1 SNHLY, CDR2 FYNNEI. V dropped 6 bases and J dropped 0; count of bases not matched to a gene: 7. CDR3 in amino acids: CASRKDRQANYGYTF. CDR3 nucleotides: TGTGCCAGCAGAAAGGACAGGCAAGCTAACTATGGCTACACCTTC.

V and J are TRBV20-1 and TRBJ2-7; D ambiguous. V was clipped by 2 bases and J by 2 bases, with 4 bases between them. Germline CDR1 DFQATT, CDR2 SNEGSKA (reference sequence). The CDR3 has 11 amino acids. CDR3 protein: CSARKAYEQYF. CDR3 sequence (DNA): TGCAGTGCTAGAAAAGCCTACGAGCAGTACTTC.

In its sample, this clone is medium-sized. The CDR3: CASSVGTGTANYGYTF. The CDR3, as DNA: TGTGCCAGCAGCGTTGGGACAGGGACAGCTAACTATGGCTACACCTTC. The chain recombines TRBV5-5 with TRBJ1-2; 9 positions agree with TRBD1. CDR1 SGHKS and CDR2 YYEKEE come from the germline V gene (reference sequence). After removal of 4 bases from V and 0 bases from J, the junction contained 7 bases not matched to a gene. CDR3 length equals 16 residues.

DNA of the CDR3: TGTGCCAGCAGTTCGGACACTAATGAAAAACTGTTTTTT. Encoded protein: CASSSDTNEKLFF. This chain uses TRBV2 with TRBJ1-4; D is unresolved. CDR1 and CDR2 (germline): SNHLY, FYNNEI. V was trimmed by 5 bases and J by 2 bases, leaving 6 bases between them. The CDR3 is made up of 13 amino acids. Together with reference TRBV2 and TRBJ1-4, the CDR3 gives the full variable domain: EPEVTQTPSHQVTQMGQEVILRCVPISNHLYFYWYRQILGQKVEFLVSFYNNEISEKSEIFDDQFSVERPDGSNFTLKIRSTKLEDSAMYFCASSSDTNEKLFFGSGTQLSVL.

The chain links TRBV6-5 to TRBJ2-1; D call uncertain. The CDR3 is 15 amino acids. CDR1 is MNHEY and CDR2 is SVGAGI in the germline V gene. V lost 0 bases to trimming and J lost 2 bases, with 8 bases between them. CDR3 in amino acids: CASSYSLTAYNEQFF. The CDR3 nucleotides are TGTGCCAGCAGTTACTCGCTGACTGCCTACAATGAGCAGTTCTTC.

This rearrangement joins TRBV5-4 to TRBJ2-7, with D perhaps TRBD1 (6 bases). V lost 1 base and J lost 7, with 18 bases in between. Germline assignment: CDR1 SGHNT and CDR2 YYREEE (reference sequence). The CDR3 has 15 amino acids. CDR3 region: CASSLSVRGNLEQYF. CDR3 nucleotides: TGTGCCAGCAGCTTGTCTGTGAGGGGGAATCTGGAGCAGTACTTC.

The chain uses TRBV11-2 and TRBJ2-5, with 10 bases matching TRBD2. V was pared by 1 base and J by 2 bases, with 4 bases of the junction left unmatched. The CDR3 sequence is 16 residues long. Germline V gives CDR1 SGHAT, CDR2 FQNNGV. In nucleotides, the CDR3 is TGTGCCAGCAGCTTAGGGACTAGCGGAATGCAAGAGACCCAGTACTTC. Protein sequence: CASSLGTSGMQETQYF. Drawing the rest from reference TRBV11-2 and TRBJ2-5, the complete variable domain is EAGVAQSPRYKIIEKRQSVAFWCNPISGHATLYWYQQILGQGPKLLIQFQNNGVVDDSQLPKDRFSAERLKGVDSTLKIQPAKLEDSAVYLCASSLGTSGMQETQYFGPGTRLLVL.

The J gene is TRBJ2-1, the V gene TRBV12-5; 9 bases are shared with TRBD2. Germline CDR1 LGHNT, CDR2 FRNRAP. The CDR3 runs to 17 residues. The V gene end was trimmed by 0 bases and the J gene end by 3 bases; junction bases not matched to a gene: 6. The CDR3 here is CASGLVKTSGDYNEQFF. Here the CDR3 DNA reads TGTGCTAGTGGTTTGGTCAAGACTAGCGGAGACTACAATGAGCAGTTCTTC.

The chain employs TRBV7-2 and TRBJ2-3; TRBD2 aligns across 9 bases. Unmatched junction bases numbered 11, after V lost 1 base and J lost 0 bases. There are 19 residues in the CDR3. CDR1 is SGHTA, CDR2 FQGNSA, per germline. The CDR3: CASSLVGSAGGFSTDTQYF. CDR3 sequence (DNA): TGTGCCAGCAGCTTAGTAGGGTCGGCGGGAGGGTTTAGCACAGATACGCAGTATTTT.

Only one count was recorded for this clone. The V call is TRBV7-2, the J call TRBJ2-2, with 7 positions matching TRBD2. The CDR3 loop spans 15 amino acids. Germline lookup yields CDR1 SGHTA and CDR2 FQGNSA. The V and J ends lost 1 base and 4 bases, in that order; junction bases with no gene match: 3. The CDR3 loop reads CASSLGGSSTGELFF. The CDR3 DNA reads TGTGCCAGCAGCTTAGGCGGGAGTAGCACCGGGGAGCTGTTTTTT.

This chain uses TRBV15 with TRBJ1-4; TRBD1 is a possible D gene (6 bases). V lost 0 bases to trimming and J lost 5 bases, with 7 bases between them. Germline CDR1 and CDR2: LNHNV and YYDKDF (reference sequence). This CDR3 has 14 amino acids. The DNA for the CDR3 is TGTGCCACCAGCAGAGAGGGGGCCAATGAAAAACTGTTTTTT. This translates into CATSREGANEKLFF.

The chain links TRBV7-9 to TRBJ2-2; a weak D match, TRBD1 (5 bases). The V gene lost 1 base and the J gene lost 8 bases, with 8 bases spanning the gap. Germline V gene data show CDR1 as SEHNR and CDR2 as FQNEAQ (reference sequence). The CDR3 is 13 residues long. The chain's CDR3 is CASSLGQLGELFF. For the CDR3, the DNA is TGTGCCAGCAGCTTAGGACAGTTAGGGGAGCTGTTTTTT.

This clone has more than one count but fewer than ten. The rearrangement uses TRBV29-1 and TRBJ2-5, with a tentative D call TRBD1 (5 bases). V was trimmed by 4 bases and J by 2 bases, leaving 14 bases between them. CDR3 size: 14 residues. Germline V gene lookup returns CDR1 SQVTM and CDR2 ANQGSEA. The CDR3 sequence: CSVAFQGSQETQYF. The CDR3 DNA reads TGCAGCGTTGCATTCCAGGGATCACAAGAGACCCAGTACTTC.